These T cell receptor beta chains were read from a single sample in a study of blood T cell repertoires in COVID-19. Some clones are missing from TCRdb's copy, which holds only in-frame ones; the method was immunoSEQ multiplex PCR. This repertoire shows a few hundred thousand clones, roughly 84% found once; its top ten account for about a sixth. The sample taken for sequencing was peripheral blood. The receptor set was obtained from a person aged 65-85 years with COVID-19, enrolled during active disease. The conserved cysteine and the conserved F or W are not part of the CDR3 here. The D gene is left open where the match is weak.

D gene: TRBD1
V gene: TRBV27
J gene: TRBJ2-2
CDR3 protein: ASSSLGTGGPGELF

D gene: TRBD2
V gene: TRBV10-3
J gene: TRBJ2-3
CDR3 protein: AISEGAGGPFGTDTQY

D gene: .
V gene: TRBV4-2
J gene: TRBJ2-1
CDR3 protein: ASSPIAGVSYNEQF

D gene: .
V gene: TRBV6-2/TRBV6-3
J gene: TRBJ1-1
CDR3 protein: ASSPNPPEMNTEAF

D gene: TRBD1
V gene: TRBV6-5
J gene: TRBJ1-6
CDR3 protein: ASKPGQGRSPLH

D gene: TRBD2
V gene: TRBV18
J gene: TRBJ2-5
CDR3 protein: ASSPKGLAGGGETQY

D gene: .
V gene: TRBV19
J gene: TRBJ1-1
CDR3 protein: ASSIDGPHPEAF

D gene: .
V gene: TRBV4-3
J gene: TRBJ1-2
CDR3 protein: ASSQDAAGSGYT

D gene: .
V gene: TRBV5-1
J gene: TRBJ1-6
CDR3 protein: ASRAEAYNSPLH

D gene: .
V gene: TRBV27
J gene: TRBJ1-2
CDR3 protein: ASSLYPDSLDSYGYT

D gene: .
V gene: TRBV27
J gene: TRBJ1-5
CDR3 protein: ASSLYHRENQPQH

D gene: .
V gene: TRBV5-5
J gene: TRBJ1-6
CDR3 protein: ASSLRGTSDSPLH

D gene: TRBD1
V gene: TRBV9
J gene: TRBJ1-4
CDR3 protein: ASSIGTDPTSATNEKLF

D gene: TRBD1
V gene: TRBV5-8
J gene: TRBJ1-5
CDR3 protein: ASSARGQLNQPQH

D gene: .
V gene: TRBV28
J gene: TRBJ1-2
CDR3 protein: ASSLLTGGPNYGYT

D gene: TRBD2
V gene: TRBV7-2
J gene: TRBJ2-4
CDR3 protein: ASSFNPSGGTKNIQY

D gene: .
V gene: TRBV9
J gene: TRBJ1-2
CDR3 protein: ASSNTAEPGDGGYT

D gene: .
V gene: TRBV7-9
J gene: TRBJ1-5
CDR3 protein: ASSLGGRNSNQPQH

D gene: TRBD1
V gene: TRBV28
J gene: TRBJ1-5
CDR3 protein: ATDRDRSNQPQH

D gene: TRBD1
V gene: TRBV28
J gene: TRBJ1-5
CDR3 protein: ASDSPGQGYSNQPQH

D gene: TRBD1
V gene: TRBV5-4
J gene: TRBJ2-2
CDR3 protein: ASSLGGSGGLTGELF

D gene: .
V gene: TRBV24-1
J gene: TRBJ1-2
CDR3 protein: ATSDPRGSPNGYT

D gene: .
V gene: TRBV24-1
J gene: TRBJ1-5
CDR3 protein: ATSDLGTENQPQH

D gene: .
V gene: TRBV15
J gene: TRBJ1-2
CDR3 protein: ATSRDLGARYSGYT

D gene: .
V gene: TRBV27
J gene: TRBJ1-4
CDR3 protein: ASSYYKTTNEKLF

D gene: TRBD1
V gene: TRBV25-1
J gene: TRBJ1-1
CDR3 protein: ASSEGDRSEAF

D gene: .
V gene: TRBV29-1
J gene: TRBJ2-1
CDR3 protein: SVEDRLGPINEQF

D gene: TRBD1
V gene: TRBV18
J gene: TRBJ2-6
CDR3 protein: ASSRDSSGANVLT

D gene: TRBD1
V gene: TRBV7-9
J gene: TRBJ1-5
CDR3 protein: ASRAGGSNQPQH

D gene: TRBD1
V gene: TRBV7-9
J gene: TRBJ2-1
CDR3 protein: ASSLITGGYNEQF

D gene: TRBD1
V gene: TRBV28
J gene: TRBJ2-3
CDR3 protein: ASSGQGTDTQY

D gene: TRBD2
V gene: TRBV7-2
J gene: TRBJ2-2
CDR3 protein: ASSLRLAGVNTGELF

D gene: .
V gene: TRBV11-2
J gene: TRBJ2-2
CDR3 protein: ASSFVGGGELF

D gene: .
V gene: TRBV5-8
J gene: TRBJ2-7
CDR3 protein: ASSSRSRDTTY

D gene: .
V gene: TRBV24-1
J gene: TRBJ2-3
CDR3 protein: ATSDRRTAPDTQY

D gene: TRBD1
V gene: TRBV7-9
J gene: TRBJ1-1
CDR3 protein: ASSLWDRGNTEAF

D gene: TRBD1
V gene: TRBV6-5
J gene: TRBJ1-2
CDR3 protein: ASSYQDRIGGYT

D gene: TRBD2
V gene: TRBV7-2
J gene: TRBJ2-1
CDR3 protein: ASSLPGGVYYNEQF

D gene: .
V gene: TRBV24-1
J gene: TRBJ2-7
CDR3 protein: GPLLEQGTQRHYEQY

D gene: .
V gene: TRBV5-1
J gene: TRBJ2-1
CDR3 protein: ASSLRGSSEQF

D gene: .
V gene: TRBV5-5
J gene: TRBJ2-2
CDR3 protein: ASSEGVLNPGELF

D gene: TRBD2
V gene: TRBV4-1
J gene: TRBJ2-1
CDR3 protein: ASSQGSGAYNEQF

D gene: .
V gene: TRBV3-1/TRBV3-2
J gene: TRBJ2-1
CDR3 protein: ASSSAVDYIYNEQF

D gene: .
V gene: TRBV7-2
J gene: TRBJ2-5
CDR3 protein: ASSLPGQWETQY

D gene: TRBD1
V gene: TRBV7-8
J gene: TRBJ1-6
CDR3 protein: ASSLSGTANSPLH

D gene: .
V gene: TRBV21-1
J gene: TRBJ1-6
CDR3 protein: ASSKALQGEKPDADSPLH

D gene: TRBD1
V gene: TRBV5-1
J gene: TRBJ1-3
CDR3 protein: ASSFLPGQESGNTIY

D gene: .
V gene: TRBV28
J gene: TRBJ1-5
CDR3 protein: ASSDGGSQPQH

D gene: .
V gene: TRBV28
J gene: TRBJ1-1
CDR3 protein: ASRETGLNTEAF

D gene: TRBD2
V gene: TRBV5-1
J gene: TRBJ2-7
CDR3 protein: ASSLTSGIDEQY

D gene: .
V gene: TRBV19
J gene: TRBJ2-2
CDR3 protein: ASSWRTGELF

D gene: TRBD2
V gene: TRBV19
J gene: TRBJ2-1
CDR3 protein: ASSAGLAGIYNEQF

D gene: TRBD1
V gene: TRBV19
J gene: TRBJ2-5
CDR3 protein: ASSKDRGRETQY

D gene: .
V gene: TRBV29-1
J gene: TRBJ1-5
CDR3 protein: SVRQPNQPQH

D gene: TRBD1
V gene: TRBV7-2
J gene: TRBJ1-4
CDR3 protein: ASSLAGGYEKLF